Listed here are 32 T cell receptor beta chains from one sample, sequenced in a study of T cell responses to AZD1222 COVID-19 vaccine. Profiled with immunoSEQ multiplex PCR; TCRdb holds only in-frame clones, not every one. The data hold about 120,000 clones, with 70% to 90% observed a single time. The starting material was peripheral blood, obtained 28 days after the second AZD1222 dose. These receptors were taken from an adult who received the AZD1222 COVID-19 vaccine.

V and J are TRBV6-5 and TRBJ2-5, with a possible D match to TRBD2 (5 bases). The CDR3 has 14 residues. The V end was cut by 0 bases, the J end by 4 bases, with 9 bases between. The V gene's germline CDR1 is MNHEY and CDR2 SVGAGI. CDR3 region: CASSYSGSPETQYF. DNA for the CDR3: TGTGCCAGCAGTTACTCGGGGAGTCCAGAGACCCAGTACTTC.

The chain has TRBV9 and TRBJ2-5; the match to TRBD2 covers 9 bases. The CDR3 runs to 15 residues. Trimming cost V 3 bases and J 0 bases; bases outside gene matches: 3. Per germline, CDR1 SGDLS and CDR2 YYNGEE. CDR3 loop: CASSATSGYQETQYF. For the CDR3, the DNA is TGTGCCAGCAGCGCCACTAGCGGGTACCAAGAGACCCAGTACTTC.

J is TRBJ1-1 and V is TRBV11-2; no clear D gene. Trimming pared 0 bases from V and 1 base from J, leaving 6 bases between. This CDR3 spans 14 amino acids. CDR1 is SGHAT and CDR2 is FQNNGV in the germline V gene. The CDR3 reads CASSLERSNTEAFF. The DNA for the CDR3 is TGTGCCAGCAGCTTAGAGCGATCGAACACTGAAGCTTTCTTT.

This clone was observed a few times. In nucleotides, the CDR3 is TGTGCCAGCAGTGGGCATATCGGGTCTGAGCAGTTCTTC. This encodes CASSGHIGSEQFF. The V gene is TRBV6-4, the J gene TRBJ2-1, with D uncertain. Trimming pared 4 bases from V and 9 bases from J, leaving 13 bases between. Germline values: CDR1 MRHNA, CDR2 SNTAGT. The CDR3 sequence is 13 residues long.

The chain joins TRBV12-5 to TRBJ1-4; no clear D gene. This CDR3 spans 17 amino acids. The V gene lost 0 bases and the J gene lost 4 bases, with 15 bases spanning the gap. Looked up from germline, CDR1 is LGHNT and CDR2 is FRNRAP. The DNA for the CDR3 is TGTGCTAGTGGTTTGGTAATCGGGTCAGACTATAATGAAAAACTGTTTTTT. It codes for CASGLVIGSDYNEKLFF. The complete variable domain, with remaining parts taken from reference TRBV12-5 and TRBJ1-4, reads DARVTQTPRHKVTEMGQEVTMRCQPILGHNTVFWYRQTMMQGLELLAYFRNRAPLDDSGMPKDRFSAEMPDATLATLKIQPSEPRDSAVYFCASGLVIGSDYNEKLFFGSGTQLSVL.

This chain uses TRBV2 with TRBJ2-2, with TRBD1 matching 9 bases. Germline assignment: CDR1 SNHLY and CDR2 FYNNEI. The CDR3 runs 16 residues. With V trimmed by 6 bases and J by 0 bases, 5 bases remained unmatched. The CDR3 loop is CASRQGASANTGELFF. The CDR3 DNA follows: TGTGCCAGCAGACAGGGGGCCTCCGCGAACACCGGGGAGCTGTTTTTT.

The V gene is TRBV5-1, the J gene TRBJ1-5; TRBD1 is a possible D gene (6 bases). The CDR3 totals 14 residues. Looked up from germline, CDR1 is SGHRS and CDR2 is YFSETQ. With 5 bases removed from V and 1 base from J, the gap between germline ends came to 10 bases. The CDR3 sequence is CASSEGGSNQPQHF. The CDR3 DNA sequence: TGCGCCAGCAGTGAAGGGGGGAGCAATCAGCCCCAGCATTTT.

In nucleotides, the CDR3 is TGTGCCAGCACCCCAGGGGCCCGCGCGACCGAGCAGTACTTC. Its translation: CASTPGARATEQYF. This chain joins TRBV11-2 and TRBJ2-7, with D possibly being TRBD1 (6 bases). CDR1 is SGHAT, CDR2 FQNNGV, per germline. Trimming removed 7 bases from V and 6 bases from J, with 19 bases in between. The length of the CDR3 is 14 residues.

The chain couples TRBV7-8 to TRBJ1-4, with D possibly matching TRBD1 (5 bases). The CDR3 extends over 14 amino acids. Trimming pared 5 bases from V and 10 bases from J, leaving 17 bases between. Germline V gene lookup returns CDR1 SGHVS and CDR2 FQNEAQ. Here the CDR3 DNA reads TGTGCCAGCAGCCCCCTTGTGGGTGGGGGAAAACTGTTTTTT. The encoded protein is CASSPLVGGGKLFF.

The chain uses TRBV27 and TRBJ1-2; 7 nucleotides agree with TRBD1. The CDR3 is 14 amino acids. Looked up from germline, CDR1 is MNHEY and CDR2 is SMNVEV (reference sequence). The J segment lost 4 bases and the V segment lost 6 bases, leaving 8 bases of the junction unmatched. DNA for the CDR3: TGTGCCAGCAGACTCGACAGGGAACCCTATGGCTACACCTTC. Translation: CASRLDREPYGYTF.

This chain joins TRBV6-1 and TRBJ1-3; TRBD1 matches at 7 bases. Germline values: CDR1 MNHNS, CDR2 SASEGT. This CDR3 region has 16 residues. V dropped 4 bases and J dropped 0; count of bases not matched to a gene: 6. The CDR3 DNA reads TGTGCCAGCAGTGCCACAGGGGCTCACTCTGGAAACACCATATATTTT. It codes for CASSATGAHSGNTIYF.

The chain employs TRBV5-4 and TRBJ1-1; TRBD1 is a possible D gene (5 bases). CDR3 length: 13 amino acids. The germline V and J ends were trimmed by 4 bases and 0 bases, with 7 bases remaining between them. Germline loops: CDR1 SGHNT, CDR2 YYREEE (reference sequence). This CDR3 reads CASSVTVNTEAFF. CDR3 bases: TGTGCCAGCAGCGTGACAGTGAACACTGAAGCTTTCTTT. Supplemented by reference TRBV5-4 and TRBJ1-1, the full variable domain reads ETGVTQSPTHLIKTRGQQVTLRCSSQSGHNTVSWYQQALGQGPQFIFQYYREEENGRGNFPPRFSGLQFPNYSSELNVNALELDDSALYLCASSVTVNTEAFFGQGTRLTVV.

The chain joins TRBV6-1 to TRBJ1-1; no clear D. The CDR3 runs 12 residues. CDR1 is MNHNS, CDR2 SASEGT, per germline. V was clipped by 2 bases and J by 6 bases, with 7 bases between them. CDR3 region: CASSEMNAEAFF. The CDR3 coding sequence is TGTGCCAGCAGTGAAATGAATGCTGAAGCTTTCTTT.

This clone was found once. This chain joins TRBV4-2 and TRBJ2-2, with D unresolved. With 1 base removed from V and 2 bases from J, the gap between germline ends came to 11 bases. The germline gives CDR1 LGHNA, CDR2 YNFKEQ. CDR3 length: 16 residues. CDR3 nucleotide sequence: TGTGCCAGCAGCCAAGTCGCAGGCCAAAACACCGGGGAGCTGTTTTTT. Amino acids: CASSQVAGQNTGELFF.

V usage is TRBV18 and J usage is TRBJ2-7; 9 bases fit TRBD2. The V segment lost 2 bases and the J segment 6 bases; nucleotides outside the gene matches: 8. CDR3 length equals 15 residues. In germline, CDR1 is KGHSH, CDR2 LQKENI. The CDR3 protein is CASSPGLAGAFEQYF. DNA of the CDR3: TGTGCCAGCTCACCAGGTTTAGCGGGAGCGTTCGAGCAGTACTTC.

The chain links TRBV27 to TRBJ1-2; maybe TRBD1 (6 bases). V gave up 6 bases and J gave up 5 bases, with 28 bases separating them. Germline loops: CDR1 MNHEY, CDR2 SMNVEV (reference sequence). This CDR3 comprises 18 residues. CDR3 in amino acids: CASSPWNRVSLQLYGYTF. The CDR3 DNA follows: TGTGCCAGCAGCCCCTGGAACAGGGTCTCTTTGCAACTGTATGGCTACACCTTC.

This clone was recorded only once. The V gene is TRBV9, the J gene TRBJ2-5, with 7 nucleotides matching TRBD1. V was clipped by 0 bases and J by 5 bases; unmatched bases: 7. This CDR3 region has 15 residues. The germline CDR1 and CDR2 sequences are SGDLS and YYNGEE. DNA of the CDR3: TGTGCCAGCAGCGTAGATAGGGGGCAGGGTGAGACCCAGTACTTC. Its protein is CASSVDRGQGETQYF.

The CDR3 reads CASSPQGGHQETQYF. The CDR3 coding sequence is TGTGCCAGCTCACCTCAGGGTGGTCACCAAGAGACCCAGTACTTC. The chain recombines TRBV18 with TRBJ2-5, with a tentative D call TRBD1 (5 bases). CDR3 length equals 15 residues. V was clipped by 3 bases and J by 0 bases, with 11 bases between them. Germline-derived CDR1 and CDR2 are KGHSH and LQKENI.

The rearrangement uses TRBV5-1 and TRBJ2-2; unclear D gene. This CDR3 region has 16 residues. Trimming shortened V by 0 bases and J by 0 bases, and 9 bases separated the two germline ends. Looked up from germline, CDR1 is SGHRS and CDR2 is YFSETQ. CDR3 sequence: CASSLVGTANTGELFF. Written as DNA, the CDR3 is TGCGCCAGCAGCTTGGTAGGTACAGCGAACACCGGGGAGCTGTTTTTT.

CDR3 protein: CASSLDLGGYTF. The CDR3 DNA is TGTGCCAGCAGCTTGGACCTCGGGGGCTACACCTTC. The chain employs TRBV7-9 and TRBJ1-2; D remains ambiguous. CDR1 and CDR2 (germline): SEHNR, FQNEAQ (reference sequence). V was trimmed by 3 bases and J by 8 bases, leaving 10 bases between them. The CDR3 runs to 12 residues.

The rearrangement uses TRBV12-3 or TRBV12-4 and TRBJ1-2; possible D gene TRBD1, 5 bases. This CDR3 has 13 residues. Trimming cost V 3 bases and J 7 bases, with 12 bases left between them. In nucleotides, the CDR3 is TGTGCCAGCAGTTTCAGGGTGGGGGGTGGCTACACCTTC. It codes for CASSFRVGGGYTF.

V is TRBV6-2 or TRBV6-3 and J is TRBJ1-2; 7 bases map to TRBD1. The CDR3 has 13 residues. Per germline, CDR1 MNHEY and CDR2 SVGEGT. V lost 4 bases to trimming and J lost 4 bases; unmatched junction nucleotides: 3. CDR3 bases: TGTGCCAGCAGTTTGAGGGGGCCCTATGGCTACACCTTC. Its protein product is CASSLRGPYGYTF.

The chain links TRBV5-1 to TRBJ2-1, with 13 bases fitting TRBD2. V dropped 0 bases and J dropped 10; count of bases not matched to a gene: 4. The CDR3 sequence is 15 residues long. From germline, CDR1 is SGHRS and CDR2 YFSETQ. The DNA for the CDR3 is TGCGCCAGCAGCTTGGAGGGACTAGCGGGGTTCGAGCAGTTCTTC. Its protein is CASSLEGLAGFEQFF.

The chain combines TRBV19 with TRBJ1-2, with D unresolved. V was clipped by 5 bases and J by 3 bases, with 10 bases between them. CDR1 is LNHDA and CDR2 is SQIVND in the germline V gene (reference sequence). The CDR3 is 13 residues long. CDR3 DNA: TGTGCCAGTAGTGTTGGCGAGGACTATGGCTACACCTTC. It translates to CASSVGEDYGYTF.

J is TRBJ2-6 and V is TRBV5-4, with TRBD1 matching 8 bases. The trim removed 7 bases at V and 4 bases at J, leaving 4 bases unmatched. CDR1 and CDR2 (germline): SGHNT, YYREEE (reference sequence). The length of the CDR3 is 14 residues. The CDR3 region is CASSGGKGANVLTF. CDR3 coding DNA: TGTGCCAGCTCAGGGGGCAAAGGGGCCAACGTCCTGACTTTC.

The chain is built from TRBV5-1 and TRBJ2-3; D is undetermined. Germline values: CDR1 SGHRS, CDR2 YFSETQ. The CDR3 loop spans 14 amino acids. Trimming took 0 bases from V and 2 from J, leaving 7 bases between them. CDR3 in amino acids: CASSLGSHTDTQYF. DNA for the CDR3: TGCGCCAGCAGCTTGGGGTCACACACAGATACGCAGTATTTT.

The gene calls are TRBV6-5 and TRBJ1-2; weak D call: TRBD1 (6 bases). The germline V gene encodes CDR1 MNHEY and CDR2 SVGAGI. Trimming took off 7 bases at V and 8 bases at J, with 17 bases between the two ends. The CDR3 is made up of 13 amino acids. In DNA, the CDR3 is TGTGCCAGCACAGATCTACAGGGACTAGGCTACACCTTC. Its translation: CASTDLQGLGYTF.

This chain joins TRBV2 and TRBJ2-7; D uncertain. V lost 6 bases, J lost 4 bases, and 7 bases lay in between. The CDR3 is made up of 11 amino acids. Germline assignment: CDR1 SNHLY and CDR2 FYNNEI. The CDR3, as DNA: TGTGCCAGCAGCGAGAGGTACGAGCAGTACTTC. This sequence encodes CASSERYEQYF.

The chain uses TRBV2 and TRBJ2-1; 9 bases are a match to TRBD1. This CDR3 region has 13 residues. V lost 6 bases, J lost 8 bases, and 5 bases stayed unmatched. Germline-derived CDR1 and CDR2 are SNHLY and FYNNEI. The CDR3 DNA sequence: TGTGCCAGCAGCCTGGACAGGGGCTATGAGCAGTTCTTC. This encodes CASSLDRGYEQFF. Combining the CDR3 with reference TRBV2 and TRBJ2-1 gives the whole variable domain EPEVTQTPSHQVTQMGQEVILRCVPISNHLYFYWYRQILGQKVEFLVSFYNNEISEKSEIFDDQFSVERPDGSNFTLKIRSTKLEDSAMYFCASSLDRGYEQFFGPGTRLTVL.

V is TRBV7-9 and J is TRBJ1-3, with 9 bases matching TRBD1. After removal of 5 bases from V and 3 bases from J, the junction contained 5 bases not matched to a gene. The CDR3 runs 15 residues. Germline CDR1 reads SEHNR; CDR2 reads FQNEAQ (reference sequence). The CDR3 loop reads CASSLGTGNGNTIYF. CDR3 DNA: TGTGCCAGCAGCCTCGGGACAGGGAATGGAAACACCATATATTTT.

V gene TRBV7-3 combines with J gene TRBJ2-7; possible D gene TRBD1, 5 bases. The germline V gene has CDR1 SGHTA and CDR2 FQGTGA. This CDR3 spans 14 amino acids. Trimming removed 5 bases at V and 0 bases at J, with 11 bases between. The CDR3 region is CASSLDSVSYEQYF. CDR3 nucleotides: TGTGCCAGCAGCCTCGACAGTGTCTCCTACGAGCAGTACTTC.

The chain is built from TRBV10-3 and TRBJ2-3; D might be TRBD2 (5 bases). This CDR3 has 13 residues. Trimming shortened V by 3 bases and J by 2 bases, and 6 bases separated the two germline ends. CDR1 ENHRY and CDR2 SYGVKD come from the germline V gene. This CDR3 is CAISDGDTDTQYF. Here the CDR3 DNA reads TGTGCCATCAGTGACGGGGACACAGATACGCAGTATTTT.